A selection of T cell receptor beta chains follows, all from one sample in a study of T cells in Graves' hyperthyroidism and ophthalmopathy. TCRdb itself ran the multiplex PCR reads through MiXCR, one entry per CDR3 protein. The data contain 600,000 to 800,000 distinct CDR3 sequences, approximately 36% of them singletons. The sample was blood. Receptors originate from a woman between 40 and 55 years old with Graves' hyperthyroidism. The CDR3 runs from the conserved cysteine through the conserved F or W. A D gene is named only where the DNA matches it firmly. Not every row has a clone size; where given, it reads once, few, many or a size class.

CASSLTGWLAGVLYEQYF,TGTGCCAGCAGCCTAACGGGCTGGCTAGCGGGAGTTTTGTACGAGCAGTACTTC,TRBJ2-7,TRBV7-2,-,TRBD2
CASSKGQGVRNTIYF,TGTGCCAGCAGCAAGGGACAGGGAGTACGAAACACCATATATTTT,TRBJ1-3,TRBV7-2,few,TRBD1
CASSHPGTSGGNEQFF,TGTGCCAGCAGTCACCCAGGGACTAGCGGGGGCAATGAGCAGTTCTTC,TRBJ2-1,TRBV2,few,TRBD2
CASVDRNYGYTF,TGCGCCAGTGTAGACAGAAACTATGGCTACACCTTC,TRBJ1-2,TRBV10-2,many,-
CSFGMGSGQPQHF,TGCAGCTTCGGAATGGGGAGTGGACAGCCCCAGCATTTT,TRBJ1-5,TRBV29-1,once,-
CASSYWRTNYSYEQYF,TGTGCCAGCAGTTACTGGAGGACAAATTACTCCTACGAGCAGTACTTC,TRBJ2-7,TRBV10-3,-,-
CASSSDRGGDQPQHF,TGTGCCAGCAGTTCGGACAGGGGGGGAGATCAGCCCCAGCATTTT,TRBJ1-5,TRBV11-3,few,TRBD1
CASNYGPGTEVRETQYF,TGTGCCAGCAACTACGGTCCCGGGACTGAAGTCCGAGAGACCCAGTACTTC,TRBJ2-5,TRBV2,-,-
CSGRSQNTGELFF,TGCAGCGGACGGTCGCAGAACACCGGGGAGCTGTTTTTT,TRBJ2-2,TRBV29-1,many,-
CASRSTGGVMNTEAFF,TGTGCCAGCAGGTCGACAGGGGGCGTCATGAACACTGAAGCTTTCTTT,TRBJ1-1,TRBV25-1,many,TRBD1
CSARGRTVGEQYF,TGCAGTGCTAGAGGAAGGACAGTGGGCGAGCAGTACTTC,TRBJ2-7,TRBV20-1,many,-
CASSSRFRGTGLITEAFF,TGTGCCAGCAGTTCTCGATTCAGGGGTACGGGGTTAATAACTGAAGCTTTCTTT,TRBJ1-1,TRBV7-3,-,-
CASSETGRWDTEAFF,TGTGCCAGCAGTGAGACAGGGAGGTGGGACACTGAAGCTTTCTTT,TRBJ1-1,TRBV2,many,TRBD1
CATSRDLRPEAFF,TGTGCCACCAGCAGAGATTTAAGGCCTGAAGCTTTCTTT,TRBJ1-1,TRBV15,many,-
CSVGGQGMNTEAFF,TGCAGCGTTGGGGGACAGGGAATGAACACTGAAGCTTTCTTT,TRBJ1-1,TRBV29-1,many,TRBD1
CASSLPIGRDTEAFF,TGTGCCAGCAGTCTACCGATCGGGAGGGACACTGAAGCTTTCTTT,TRBJ1-1,TRBV12-3/TRBV12-4,few,-
CSVEPTGAHGTEAFF,TGCAGCGTTGAACCGACAGGGGCCCACGGAACTGAAGCTTTCTTT,TRBJ1-1,TRBV29-1,-,TRBD1
CASSPTGGRGSYEQYF,TGTGCCAGCAGCCCAACAGGGGGACGTGGGTCCTACGAGCAGTACTTC,TRBJ2-7,TRBV7-9,many,TRBD1
CSAPADTGGYSNQPQHF,TGCAGTGCCCCGGCGGACACCGGGGGATATAGCAATCAGCCCCAGCATTTT,TRBJ1-5,TRBV20-1,-,-
CAISAGQSNQPQHF,TGTGCCATCAGTGCCGGACAGAGCAATCAGCCCCAGCATTTT,TRBJ1-5,TRBV10-3,many,-
CASSRSGTGSYEQYF,TGTGCCAGTAGTAGGTCCGGGACAGGGTCTTACGAGCAGTACTTC,TRBJ2-7,TRBV19,few,TRBD1
CASSQFESQPQRF,TGTGCCAGCAGCCAATTTGAATCTCAGCCCCAGCGTTTT,TRBJ1-5,TRBV16,-,-
CAWSAGLNTEAFF,TGTGCCTGGAGTGCCGGGTTGAACACTGAAGCTTTCTTT,TRBJ1-1,TRBV30,once,-
CASSQSDMETQYF,TGTGCCAGCTCACAAAGTGATATGGAGACCCAGTACTTC,TRBJ2-5,TRBV18,few,-
CASTDRVGGNQPQYF,TGTGCCAGCACCGATAGAGTTGGGGGCAATCAGCCCCAGTACTTC,TRBJ2-5,TRBV2,-,-
CASSRSPGHRSGELFF,TGCGCCAGCAGCCGAAGTCCGGGACACCGCTCCGGGGAGCTGTTTTTT,TRBJ2-2,TRBV4-1,-,-
CAISLFVAGTSGYEQYF,TGTGCCATCAGTCTGTTTGTCGCGGGGACTAGCGGTTACGAGCAGTACTTC,TRBJ2-7,TRBV10-3,many,TRBD2
CASSQRRTVNSPLHF,TGCGCCAGCAGCCAACGCAGGACAGTTAATTCACCCCTCCACTTT,TRBJ1-6,TRBV4-1,few,-
CASSLVPGGKLFF,TGTGCCAGCAGTTTAGTTCCGGGTGGAAAACTGTTTTTT,TRBJ1-4,TRBV6-5,-,-
CASSPSGVSTGCTF,TGCGCCAGCAGCCCGAGCGGCGTTTCTACTGGCTGCACCTTC,TRBJ1-2,TRBV5-1,-,-
CSAILAGAADTQYF,TGCAGTGCTATTCTAGCGGGAGCAGCAGATACGCAGTATTTT,TRBJ2-3,TRBV20-1,few,TRBD2
CASRPAGLGYEQYF,TGTGCCAGCAGACCAGCAGGTTTGGGGTACGAGCAGTACTTC,TRBJ2-7,TRBV7-9,few,-
CASSEGTSGRTYEQYF,TGTGCCAGCAGTGAAGGGACTAGCGGGCGAACCTACGAGCAGTACTTC,TRBJ2-7,TRBV25-1,few,TRBD2
CSWTGETQYF,TGCAGCTGGACAGGGGAGACCCAGTACTTC,TRBJ2-5,TRBV29-1,-,TRBD1
CASSARDYTERRYEQYF,TGTGCCAGCAGTGCTAGAGATTACACAGAGCGCCGCTACGAGCAGTACTTC,TRBJ2-7,TRBV25-1,-,-
CATSRGGTGAMYF,TGTGCCACCAGCAGAGGCGGGACCGGGGCCATGTATTTT,TRBJ2-3,TRBV15,few,-
CASRGRTDSPLHF,TGTGCCAGTAGGGGCAGGACCGATTCACCCCTCCACTTT,TRBJ1-6,TRBV19,-,-
CSAERQGQTGYTIYF,TGCAGCGCCGAGCGACAGGGGCAGACTGGCTACACCATATATTTT,TRBJ1-3,TRBV29-1,once,TRBD1
CASSHIEGQTANYGYTF,TGTGCCAGCAGCCACATCGAAGGACAGACCGCTAACTATGGCTACACCTTC,TRBJ1-2,TRBV14,few,-
CASSPWRFQPQHF,TGTGCCAGCAGTCCATGGCGCTTTCAGCCCCAGCATTTT,TRBJ1-5,TRBV6-5,-,-
CASSRLGGPNYNSPLHF,TGTGCCAGCAGCCGACTTGGCGGACCGAACTATAATTCACCCCTCCACTTT,TRBJ1-6,TRBV7-9,-,-
CASSQDGTTEAFF,TGCGCCAGCAGCCAAGATGGTACCACTGAAGCTTTCTTT,TRBJ1-1,TRBV4-3,many,-
CAGSFGIAGARRAQYF,TGTGCCGGCAGCTTTGGTATAGCGGGGGCCCGACGGGCCCAGTACTTC,TRBJ2-5,TRBV7-2,few,TRBD2
CASSHGDMNTEASF,TGTGCCAGCAGCCACGGAGACATGAACACTGAAGCTTCCTTT,TRBJ1-1,TRBV16,-,-
CASSQRVAGVQETQYF,TGTGCCAGCAGCCAAAGGGTAGCGGGAGTCCAAGAGACCCAGTACTTC,TRBJ2-5,TRBV9,many,TRBD2
CASSYSKFYEQYF,TGTGCCAGCAGTTACTCGAAATTCTACGAGCAGTACTTC,TRBJ2-7,TRBV6-5,-,-
CASSGVASGDEQYF,TGTGCCAGCAGTGGTGTAGCGTCGGGAGACGAGCAGTACTTC,TRBJ2-7,TRBV6-1,-,-
CAGQGPNTEAFF,TGCGCCGGACAGGGGCCGAACACTGAAGCTTTCTTT,TRBJ1-1,TRBV10-2,-,TRBD1
CASSLNRLAAFF,TGTGCCAGCAGTCTAAACCGACTGGCGGCTTTCTTT,TRBJ1-1,TRBV7-2,many,-
CASSYFVREQYF,TGTGCCAGCAGTTACTTTGTCCGCGAGCAGTACTTC,TRBJ2-7,TRBV6-2/TRBV6-3,-,-
CASSPPGLATGSEQFF,TGTGCCAGCAGCCCACCGGGACTAGCGACCGGAAGTGAGCAGTTCTTC,TRBJ2-1,TRBV7-2,-,TRBD2
CASSGSSGGKQYF,TGTGCCAGCAGCGGGAGTAGCGGTGGCAAGCAGTACTTC,TRBJ2-7,TRBV7-9,-,-
CASRQDRAETQCF,TGCGCCAGCAGACAAGACAGGGCAGAGACCCAGTGCTTC,TRBJ2-5,TRBV5-1,-,TRBD1
CSVGAGELFF,TGCAGCGTTGGGGCCGGGGAGCTGTTTTTT,TRBJ2-2,TRBV29-1,-,-
CASSLAGAIAETQYF,TGTGCCAGCAGTTTAGCGGGGGCGATCGCGGAGACCCAGTACTTC,TRBJ2-5,TRBV27,-,-
CASSYTGIGNQPQHF,TGTGCCAGCAGTTACACAGGCATCGGCAATCAGCCCCAGCATTTT,TRBJ1-5,TRBV6-5,many,-
CSARDKRRSVQETQYF,TGCAGTGCTAGAGATAAAAGACGGAGTGTACAAGAGACCCAGTACTTC,TRBJ2-5,TRBV20-1,few,-